Shown below are 32 T cell receptor beta chains from a single sample sequenced in a study of T cells in Graves' hyperthyroidism and ophthalmopathy. TCR beta CDR3 sequences were amplified from RNA transcripts. TCR CDR3 regions were first amplified by RT-PCR with HTBI primers. Each CDR3 protein is one row after TCRdb ran MiXCR on the multiplex PCR reads. The sample includes almost 250,000 distinct CDR3 sequences, approximately 23% of them seen just once. The source material was blood. The origin of the receptors is a woman between 40 and 55 years old with Graves' ophthalmopathy.

The table lists this clonotype with a few counts. The J gene is TRBJ2-2, the V gene TRBV9, with D unresolved. The V end lost 0 bases, the J end lost 9 bases, and 6 bases lay between the germline ends. The CDR3 runs to 12 residues. Germline V gene lookup returns CDR1 SGDLS and CDR2 YYNGEE. The CDR3 is CASSVVGWELFF. In DNA, the CDR3 is TGTGCCAGCAGCGTAGTCGGCTGGGAGCTGTTTTTT.

The J gene is TRBJ2-5, the V gene TRBV28, with 9 positions matching TRBD2. The CDR3 runs to 14 residues. The germline V gene encodes CDR1 MDHEN and CDR2 SYDVKM. V dropped 6 bases and J dropped 4; count of bases not matched to a gene: 6. CDR3 region: CASRKTSGGETQYF. The CDR3 nucleotides read TGTGCCAGCAGAAAGACTAGCGGCGGAGAGACCCAGTACTTC.

This chain links TRBV28 with TRBJ1-2, with a tentative D call TRBD1 (5 bases). The V end lost 6 bases, the J end lost 3 bases, and 14 bases lay between the germline ends. The CDR3 length is 14 residues. Germline CDR1 and CDR2: MDHEN and SYDVKM. The CDR3 here is CASSQGRADYGYTF. In nucleotides, the CDR3 is TGTGCCAGCAGCCAGGGACGGGCGGACTATGGCTACACCTTC.

This clonotype was recorded at least ten times. The chain carries TRBV9 and TRBJ2-2; 10 bases fit TRBD2. Germline lookup yields CDR1 SGDLS and CDR2 YYNGEE. With 0 bases clipped from V and 2 bases from J, the junction kept 1 base outside the gene matches. CDR3 length: 16 residues. CDR3 sequence: CASSVASGGNTGELFF. The CDR3 bases are TGTGCCAGCAGCGTAGCTAGCGGGGGAAACACCGGGGAGCTGTTTTTT.

The table lists this clonotype with many counts. V is TRBV6-1 and J is TRBJ2-2; a weak D match, TRBD2 (5 bases). This CDR3 has 16 amino acids. The V end lost 2 bases, the J end lost 6 bases, and 16 bases lay between the germline ends. Germline CDR1 and CDR2: MNHNS and SASEGT. The CDR3 spells CASSEPRASWPGELFF. The CDR3 DNA sequence: TGTGCCAGCAGTGAACCGAGGGCCTCTTGGCCCGGGGAGCTGTTTTTT.

This clonotype was seen ten or more times. The CDR3 reads CASSPGGNTEAFF. The DNA of the CDR3 is TGTGCCAGCAGTCCTGGTGGGAACACTGAAGCTTTCTTT. The chain links TRBV27 to TRBJ1-1; D is unresolved. The V and J ends lost 5 bases and 1 base respectively, with 8 bases between them. The germline CDR1 and CDR2 sequences are MNHEY and SMNVEV (reference sequence). The CDR3 is 13 amino acids.

This clonotype was detected ten times or more. CDR3 sequence (DNA): TGTGCCAGCAGTTTATCCGGCCCATACGAGCAGTACTTC. Residues: CASSLSGPYEQYF. The J gene is TRBJ2-7, the V gene TRBV27; no firm D call. The CDR3 runs to 13 residues. Between the trimmed V and J ends, which lost 0 bases and 4 bases, there was a span of 7 bases. Per the germline V gene, CDR1 is MNHEY and CDR2 is SMNVEV (reference sequence).

Many counts were recorded for this clonotype. The rearrangement links TRBV2 to TRBJ2-4, with D perhaps being TRBD1 or TRBD2 (6 bases each). The germline V gene encodes CDR1 SNHLY and CDR2 FYNNEI. Trimming took off 6 bases at V and 1 base at J, with 13 bases between the two ends. The CDR3 spans 15 residues. In DNA, the CDR3 is TGTGCCAGCAGCCCCAACGGGGGCGCCAAAAACATTCAGTACTTC. The encoded protein is CASSPNGGAKNIQYF.

The gene calls are TRBV6-1 and TRBJ1-1, with 11 positions matching TRBD1. J gave up 4 bases and V 6 bases, and 7 bases lay outside the gene matches. The germline V gene has CDR1 MNHNS and CDR2 SASEGT. This CDR3 region has 15 residues. DNA of the CDR3: TGTGCCAGCAGCCTGGGGACAGGGGGACCCACTGAAGCTTTCTTT. Translated, it gives CASSLGTGGPTEAFF.

V is TRBV12-3 or TRBV12-4 and J is TRBJ2-5, with D perhaps TRBD1 (6 bases). V dropped 6 bases and J dropped 4 bases, with 12 bases sitting between them. The CDR3 covers 13 residues. CDR3 nucleotide sequence: TGTGCCAGCAGGTCGGGCAGGGGAGAGACCCAGTACTTC. The encoded protein is CASRSGRGETQYF.

This clonotype was recorded many times. This chain joins TRBV29-1 and TRBJ2-7; D tentatively fits TRBD1 or TRBD2 (5 bases each). V was trimmed by 3 bases and J by 4 bases, leaving 10 bases between them. The germline V gene encodes CDR1 SQVTM and CDR2 ANQGSEA. This CDR3 is 12 amino acids long. Here the CDR3 reads CSVDVGTYEQYF. Written as DNA, the CDR3 is TGCAGCGTTGATGTAGGGACGTACGAGCAGTACTTC.

This clonotype was found many times. The chain carries TRBV24-1 and TRBJ2-7; D may correspond to TRBD1 or TRBD2 (7 bases each). The germline CDR1 and CDR2 sequences are KGHDR and SFDVKD. The CDR3 contains 15 residues. Between the trimmed V and J ends, which lost 1 base and 5 bases, there was a span of 14 bases. The CDR3 nucleotides are TGTGCCACCAGTGATTTCAGGGAGGGGGCCGACGAGCAGTACTTC. Its protein is CATSDFREGADEQYF.

This clonotype was picked up many times. The CDR3 sequence is CASSQASTGSNEQFF. DNA of the CDR3: TGCGCCAGCAGCCAAGCTTCCACAGGGTCCAATGAGCAGTTCTTC. The chain combines TRBV4-1 with TRBJ2-1, with D maybe TRBD1 (6 bases). Germline assignment: CDR1 MGHRA and CDR2 YSYEKL. Trimming removed 1 base from V and 6 bases from J, with 13 bases in between. This CDR3 is 15 amino acids long.

V usage is TRBV28 and J usage is TRBJ1-5; D might be TRBD1 (5 bases). The germline V and J ends were trimmed by 4 bases and 7 bases, with 14 bases remaining between them. CDR3 size: 14 residues. CDR1 MDHEN and CDR2 SYDVKM come from the germline V gene. The CDR3, as DNA: TGTGCCAGCAGTTCGGGGGGAAGTTGGCAGCCCCAGCATTTT. Translated, it gives CASSSGGSWQPQHF.

At least ten counts were recorded for this clonotype. The CDR3 is CSARRGLGGEQYF. The CDR3 nucleotides are TGCAGTGCTAGAAGGGGCCTTGGGGGGGAGCAGTACTTC. The J gene is TRBJ2-7, the V gene TRBV20-1; possible D gene TRBD2, 6 bases. The CDR3 is 13 residues long. Germline CDR1 and CDR2: DFQATT and SNEGSKA (reference sequence). V was clipped by 2 bases and J by 7 bases, with 15 bases between them.

In its sample, this clonotype was seen many times. The chain joins TRBV30 to TRBJ1-6; D is possibly TRBD1 (5 bases). The V end lost 3 bases, the J end lost 5 bases, and 8 bases lay between the germline ends. Germline CDR1 reads GTSNPN; CDR2 reads SVGIG (reference sequence). The CDR3 consists of 13 residues. CDR3 bases: TGTGCCTGGAGAGGACAACATAATTCACCCCTCCACTTT. Encoded protein: CAWRGQHNSPLHF.

This clonotype was recorded many times. This rearrangement joins TRBV5-1 to TRBJ2-7, with D perhaps given as TRBD1 or TRBD2 (5 bases each). With 4 bases removed from V and 2 bases from J, the gap between germline ends came to 13 bases. This CDR3 has 14 residues. Germline loops: CDR1 SGHRS, CDR2 YFSETQ. Here the CDR3 DNA reads TGCGCCAGCAGCCCACGAGGGGAGACCTACGAGCAGTACTTC. Its protein product is CASSPRGETYEQYF.

This clonotype was counted at least ten times. The chain recombines TRBV5-1 with TRBJ2-4, with D perhaps assigned TRBD1 or TRBD2 (5 bases each). The germline V gene has CDR1 SGHRS and CDR2 YFSETQ. This CDR3 has 15 amino acids. With 4 bases removed from V and 0 bases from J, the gap between germline ends came to 11 bases. For the CDR3, the DNA is TGCGCCAGCAGCCCGCTGGGGGTAGCCAAAAACATTCAGTACTTC. It is translated as CASSPLGVAKNIQYF.

This chain joins TRBV11-2 and TRBJ1-2; TRBD1 is a possible D gene (6 bases). Trimming stripped 2 bases from V and 2 bases from J, with 9 bases between. Germline CDR1 reads SGHAT; CDR2 reads FQNNGV. The CDR3 extends over 14 amino acids. The CDR3 DNA reads as TGTGCCAGCAGCTTAATGCAGGGGAACTATGGCTACACCTTC. It specifies CASSLMQGNYGYTF.

This clonotype appeared many times. CDR3 nucleotide sequence: TGTGCCAGCAGCTCGGGACAGGGCCTGTACTTC. Encoded protein: CASSSGQGLYF. The chain joins TRBV7-3 to TRBJ2-7, with 9 bases fitting TRBD1. This CDR3 is 11 amino acids long. Germline V gene sequence: CDR1 SGHTA, CDR2 FQGTGA. V lost 4 bases and J lost 12; bases outside the gene matches: 4.

This clonotype came up many times. This may come from a read error, since a much larger clone is one base off. This rearrangement joins TRBV4-2 to TRBJ2-2; possibly TRBD2 for D (6 bases). CDR1 is LGHNA, CDR2 YNFKEQ, per germline. This CDR3 has 12 residues. The CDR3 DNA sequence: TGTGCCAGCAGCCAAGGGGGCGGGGAGCTGTCTTTT. Translation gives CASSQGGGELSF.

This clonotype showed up many times. The CDR3 sequence: CASSLSGGLDEQYF. The CDR3 DNA follows: TGTGCCAGCAGCTTAAGCGGCGGGTTGGACGAGCAGTACTTC. This chain connects TRBV7-3 to TRBJ2-7, with a possible D match to TRBD2 (5 bases). CDR1 and CDR2 from the germline V gene are SGHTA and FQGTGA. This CDR3 contains 14 residues. The ends were cut back, 1 base at V and 5 bases at J, with 12 bases in the middle.

This clonotype has at least ten counts. This sequence may be a read error, since a much larger clone differs from it by one base. The genes are TRBV19 and TRBJ1-1; 8 nucleotides agree with TRBD1. CDR3 length: 15 residues. J lost 4 bases, V lost 10 bases, and 14 bases had no gene match. Germline CDR1 reads LNHDA; CDR2 reads SQIVND (reference sequence). CDR3 region: CAKRGTTGGSTEAFF. The CDR3 DNA reads as TGTGCCAAAAGAGGAACCACAGGGGGGAGCACTGAAGCTTTCTTT.

This chain uses TRBV30 with TRBJ2-5; possible D gene TRBD2, 6 bases. Per germline, CDR1 GTSNPN and CDR2 SVGIG (reference sequence). The V end lost 7 bases, the J end lost 4 bases, and 16 bases lay between the germline ends. The CDR3 is 13 residues long. For the CDR3, the DNA is TGTGCCTACCGTAAGGAGGGCCGAGAGACCCAGTACTTC. Its protein is CAYRKEGRETQYF.

J is TRBJ2-7 and V is TRBV7-9; 9 nucleotides match TRBD1. The CDR3 contains 15 residues. J was trimmed by 0 bases and V by 3 bases; bases with no gene match: 3. Germline V CDR1 and CDR2: SEHNR, FQNEAQ (reference sequence). This CDR3 reads CASSFGQGISYEQYF. CDR3 in DNA: TGTGCCAGCAGCTTCGGACAGGGGATCTCCTACGAGCAGTACTTC.

This clonotype came up many times. The genes are TRBV10-3 and TRBJ2-7, with D uncertain. The V end lost 0 bases, the J end lost 3 bases, and 6 bases lay between the germline ends. Germline V gives CDR1 ENHRY, CDR2 SYGVKD. The CDR3 totals 13 residues. CDR3 residues: CAISESDGYEQYF. The CDR3 DNA sequence: TGTGCCATCAGTGAGTCGGACGGCTACGAGCAGTACTTC.

This clonotype has ten or more counts. The chain uses TRBV20-1 and TRBJ2-7; tentatively, D is TRBD2 (6 bases). The CDR3 covers 15 residues. Germline V lookup: CDR1 DFQATT, CDR2 SNEGSKA (reference sequence). The V end was cut by 0 bases, the J end by 0 bases, with 12 bases between. The CDR3 spells CSARDLSGYSYEQYF. For the CDR3, the DNA is TGCAGTGCTAGAGATCTTAGCGGATACTCCTACGAGCAGTACTTC.

The sample holds many counts of this clonotype. J is TRBJ2-3 and V is TRBV20-1, with 12 positions matching TRBD2. Germline V lookup: CDR1 DFQATT, CDR2 SNEGSKA (reference sequence). CDR3 length equals 13 residues. V lost 3 bases to trimming and J lost 7 bases; unmatched junction nucleotides: 2. This CDR3 reads CSARTSGRNTQYF. CDR3 nucleotides: TGCAGTGCTAGGACTAGCGGGAGAAATACGCAGTATTTT.

This clonotype was observed at least ten times. J is TRBJ1-1 and V is TRBV6-1, with D possibly being TRBD1 (5 bases). The CDR3 totals 14 residues. The V gene lost 6 bases and the J gene lost 3 bases, with 14 bases spanning the gap. From germline, CDR1 is MNHNS and CDR2 SASEGT. This chain's CDR3 is CASRPPGGDTEAFF. The CDR3, as DNA: TGTGCCAGCAGGCCCCCCGGGGGGGACACTGAAGCTTTCTTT.

This clonotype was seen many times. The chain employs TRBV20-1 and TRBJ1-5; no firm D call. The V gene's germline CDR1 is DFQATT and CDR2 SNEGSKA (reference sequence). Trimming pared 6 bases from V and 2 bases from J, leaving 17 bases between. The CDR3 runs 15 residues. This CDR3 is CSAQFRVFRNQPQHF. In nucleotides, the CDR3 is TGCAGTGCCCAATTTAGGGTATTTCGCAATCAGCCCCAGCATTTT.

This clonotype was observed many times. This chain uses TRBV14 with TRBJ2-7; D might be TRBD1 (5 bases). V was shortened by 1 base and J by 6 bases, with 13 bases between the two germline ends. Germline V gene data show CDR1 as SGHDN and CDR2 as FVKESK. This CDR3 contains 14 residues. The CDR3 sequence: CASSQVRAPGEQYF. CDR3 coding DNA: TGTGCCAGCAGCCAAGTCAGGGCCCCTGGCGAGCAGTACTTC.

This clonotype was counted ten times or more. The chain couples TRBV20-1 to TRBJ2-7; 9 nucleotides align to TRBD2. Germline V gene sequence: CDR1 DFQATT, CDR2 SNEGSKA (reference sequence). V lost 4 bases to trimming and J lost 4 bases; unmatched junction nucleotides: 5. The CDR3 is made up of 13 amino acids. The DNA of the CDR3 is TGCAGTGCTAACGGACTAGCGAAATACGAGCAGTACTTC. Translated: CSANGLAKYEQYF.